This T cell receptor (beta chain) was obtained from a study of shared T cell receptors in the human thymus. Some clones are missing from TCRdb's copy, which holds only in-frame ones; the method was immunoSEQ multiplex PCR. The table lists 700,000 or so clones, 70% to 90% of them singletons. The CDR3 totals 14 residues. Germline-derived CDR1 and CDR2 are SGHTA and FQGNSA. Trimming removed 0 bases from V and 2 bases from J, with 8 bases in between. Separately, the same data were catalogued under a study of human thymus T cells.

Material for sequencing was thymocytes. The chain uses TRBV7-2 and TRBJ2-7; tentative D call: TRBD2 (5 bases). The source of this sequence is a girl in the first two years of life with a congenital heart defect. For the CDR3, the DNA is TGTGCCAGCAGCTTAGCTGCCGGGGCCTACGAGCAGTACTTC. Translating it yields CASSLAAGAYEQYF.